This TCR beta chain was observed in a study of PD-1 blockade in classical Hodgkin lymphoma. Study-level findings and limits: In newly diagnosed patients, baseline TCR diversity was reportedly below that of healthy donors. By C4D1, CD4+ diversity increased significantly, especially in complete responders. Those starting nivolumab under 1 year post-ASCT were excluded.

This clone was detected once. Its antigen is currently unknown. All patients relapsed after autologous stem cell transplantation, and brentuximab vedotin exposure varied. Looked up from germline, CDR1 is SGHRS and CDR2 is YFSETQ. V was clipped by 5 bases and J by 9 bases, with 18 bases between them. CDR3 length equals 14 residues. Using immunoSEQ multiplex PCR, the repertoire was profiled, and TCRdb retains in-frame clones only, with some absent. The table records fewer than 45,000 clones, approximately 86% of them present only once. This specimen was peripheral blood mononuclear cells (PBMCs), taken before the second cycle of nivolumab. The TCR comes from a human donor with classical Hodgkin lymphoma. The V and J genes are TRBV5-1 and TRBJ2-1; weak D call: TRBD2 (6 bases). The CDR3 DNA reads as TGCGCCAGCAGTATCGTGCCGGGAGTCGTTGAGCAGTTCTTC. Translating gives CASSIVPGVVEQFF.